This T cell receptor beta chain was sequenced in a study of tumor and adjacent non-tumor tissue in lung cancer. Study as a whole: Patients were aged about 30 to 80, ten or so men and about five women, stage I to III.

RNA was extracted from bulk tissue without any cell sorting. Donors were chemotherapy-naive, newly diagnosed lung cancer surgical patients in China, August–late 2014. Germline CDR1 reads SQVTM; CDR2 reads ANQGSEA. CDR3 size: 16 residues. This clonotype occurred once. The antigen is undetermined. The junction does not match germline at one end; this may be a read error. The study's findings and limits: In normal lung, the top 100 clones were significantly more dominant than in tumor.

A modified ARM-PCR protocol with three rounds of nested PCR amplified TCRbeta. TCRdb processed the multiplex PCR reads anew with MiXCR; each CDR3 protein has one entry. Here the sample spans more than 120,000 distinct CDR3 sequences, roughly 70% being singletons. This sequence originates from a man in his sixties with small cell lung cancer. The chain combines TRBV29-1 with TRBJ2-1, with TRBD2 matching 14 bases. The specimen sequenced was lung tumor tissue. CDR3 loop: CSVGTSGSGSYNEQFF. In DNA form, the CDR3 reads TGCAGCGTCGGGACTAGCGGGAGTGGATCCTACAATGAGCAATTCTTC.